This entry features one T cell receptor (beta chain) sequence. The antigen is not known. The CDR3 end lies 3 residues beyond the end of the read and is filled in from the germline J gene. This record comes from a study of T cell clonality in common variable immunodeficiency. The germline gives CDR1 SGHVS, CDR2 FQNEAQ. The CDR3 totals 13 residues. Study-level findings and limits: CVID subjects shared fewer TCRbeta clones than healthy controls did. Repertoire-complication correlations in CVID were limited by patient heterogeneity. Reportedly, TCR beta sequences from common variable immunodeficiency showed fewer deletions and N-nucleotide insertions.

Aged roughly 8 to 65 years, CVID subjects averaged about 40 years old. Sequencing used immunoSEQ multiplex PCR; TCRdb keeps in-frame clones, though not all of them. This record lists 26,000 or so clones, none seen once only, and the top ten clones contain 24%. This clonotype originated in a human donor with common variable immunodeficiency. Sequencing was performed on peripheral blood mononuclear cells. The chain has TRBV7-8 and TRBJ1-2; 9 nucleotides line up with TRBD1. Here the CDR3 reads CASSFRQGGSYTF. The sequenced CDR3 bases are TGTGCCAGCAGCTTCCGACAGGGGGGTTCC.